This T cell receptor (beta chain) was identified during a study of shared clonotypes between healthy human individuals. Donors were healthy HIV-negative adults without recent acute infections or vaccinations. The study used about 84 million PBMCs per unsorted sample for genomic DNA. The V end lost 4 bases, the J end lost 5 bases, and 18 bases lay between the germline ends. Germline V gene data show CDR1 as SGDLS and CDR2 as YYNGEE. The CDR3 is 15 residues long. What was sequenced on ten immunoSEQ deep assay plates was unsorted PBMC DNA. TCRdb's table, derived via immunoSEQ multiplex PCR, lists solely in-frame clones and lacks some. Of roughly 490,000 clones in the sample, 76% were seen once.

The sequencing sample was made of PBMCs. This receptor was obtained from a woman aged 40 to 50 in good health. Some clones in this sample may be carry-over from other donors' samples. This chain links TRBV9 with TRBJ1-2, with D tentatively TRBD1 (5 bases). The CDR3 coding sequence is TGTGCCAGCAGCCTCGCTCTTGGGGCGGGATATGGCTACACCTTC. Translated: CASSLALGAGYGYTF.